This T cell receptor beta chain was documented in a study of T cells expressing NK-cell markers. At the level of the study: Among the eight sequenced donors, seven tested HCMV-seropositive and one tested seronegative.

TCR beta cDNA was generated via 5'RACE template switching incorporating UMIs. TCRdb reanalyzed the 5' RACE reads, giving one entry per CDR3 protein sequence and no DNA. The sample totals 550,000 to 600,000 distinct CDR3 sequences; its top ten clones hold approximately 3.6%. Broader study findings: These clonotypes additionally ranked first within the CD3+CD56-NKG2C+ fraction of a few donors. Of the CD8+ T cell pool in more than 5 donors, roughly 1.0-8% was accounted for by dominant NKG2C+ clonotypes.

Germline CDR1 is MDHEN and CDR2 is SYDVKM. CDR3 length equals 15 residues. Details on this clonotype: Its antigen is currently unknown.

This chain connects TRBV28 to TRBJ2-3; the TCRdb D gene call, TRBD1, has no DNA to confirm it. This receptor was obtained from a man aged 18 to 30 in good health. Sequencing was done on a sample of blood T cells: a sorted CD56 or NKG2C T cell subset, CD4+ or CD8+ T cells, or bulk PBMC T cells (not recorded which). This chain's CDR3 is CASSFIYRAAGTQYF.